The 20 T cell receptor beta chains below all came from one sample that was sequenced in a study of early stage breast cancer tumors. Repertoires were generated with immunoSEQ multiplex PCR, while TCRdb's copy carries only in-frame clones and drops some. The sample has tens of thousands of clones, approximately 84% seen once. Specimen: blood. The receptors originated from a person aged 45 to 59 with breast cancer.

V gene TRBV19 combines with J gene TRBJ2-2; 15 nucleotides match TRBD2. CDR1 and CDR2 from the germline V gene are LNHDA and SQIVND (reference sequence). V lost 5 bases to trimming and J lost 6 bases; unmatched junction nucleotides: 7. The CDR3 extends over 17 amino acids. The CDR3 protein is CASSAFGLAGGSGELFF. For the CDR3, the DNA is TGTGCCAGTAGTGCGTTTGGACTAGCGGGAGGGTCCGGGGAGCTGTTTTTT.

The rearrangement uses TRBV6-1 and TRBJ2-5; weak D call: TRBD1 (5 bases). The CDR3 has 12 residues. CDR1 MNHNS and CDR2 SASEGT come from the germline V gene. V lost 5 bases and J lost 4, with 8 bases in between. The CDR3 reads CASSLRGETQYF. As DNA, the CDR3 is TGTGCCAGCAGTTTAAGGGGAGAGACCCAGTACTTC.

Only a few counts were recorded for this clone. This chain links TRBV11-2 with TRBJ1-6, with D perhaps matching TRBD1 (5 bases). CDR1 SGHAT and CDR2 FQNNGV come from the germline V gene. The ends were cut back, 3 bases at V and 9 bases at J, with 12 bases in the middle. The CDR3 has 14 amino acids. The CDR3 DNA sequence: TGTGCCAGCAGCTTGGGGGTAGTAGGTTCACCCCTCCACTTT. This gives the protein CASSLGVVGSPLHF.

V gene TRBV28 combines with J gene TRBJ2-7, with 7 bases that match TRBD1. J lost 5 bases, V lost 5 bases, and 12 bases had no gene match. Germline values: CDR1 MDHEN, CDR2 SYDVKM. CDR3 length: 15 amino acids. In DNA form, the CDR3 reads TGTGCCAGCAGTCTCCCCAACAGGGGTTGGGACGAGCAGTACTTC. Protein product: CASSLPNRGWDEQYF. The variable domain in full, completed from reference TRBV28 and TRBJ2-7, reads DVKVTQSSRYLVKRTGEKVFLECVQDMDHENMFWYRQDPGLGLRLIYFSYDVKMKEKGDIPEGYSVSREKKERFSLILESASTNQTSMYLCASSLPNRGWDEQYFGPGTRLTVT.

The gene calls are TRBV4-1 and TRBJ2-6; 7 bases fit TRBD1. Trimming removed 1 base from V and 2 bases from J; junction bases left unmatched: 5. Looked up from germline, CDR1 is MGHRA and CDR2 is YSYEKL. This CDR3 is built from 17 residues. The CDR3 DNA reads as TGCGCCAGCAGCCAAGTCCTCAGGGGGACTGGGGCCAACGTCCTGACTTTC. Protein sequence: CASSQVLRGTGANVLTF.

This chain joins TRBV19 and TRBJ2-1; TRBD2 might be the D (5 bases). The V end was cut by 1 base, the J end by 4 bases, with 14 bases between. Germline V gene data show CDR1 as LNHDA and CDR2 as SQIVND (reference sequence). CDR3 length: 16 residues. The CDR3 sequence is CASSIGATLGYNEQFF. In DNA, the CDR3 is TGTGCCAGTAGTATAGGGGCTACACTAGGTTACAATGAGCAGTTCTTC.

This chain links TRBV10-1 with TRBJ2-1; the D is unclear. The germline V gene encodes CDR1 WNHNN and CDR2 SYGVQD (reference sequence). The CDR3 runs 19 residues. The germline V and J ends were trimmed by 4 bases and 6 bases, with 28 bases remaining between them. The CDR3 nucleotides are TGCGCCAGCAGTGCGTTAGCATCTCCCCTTATCCGATCCGGCAATGAGCAGTTCTTC. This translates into CASSALASPLIRSGNEQFF.

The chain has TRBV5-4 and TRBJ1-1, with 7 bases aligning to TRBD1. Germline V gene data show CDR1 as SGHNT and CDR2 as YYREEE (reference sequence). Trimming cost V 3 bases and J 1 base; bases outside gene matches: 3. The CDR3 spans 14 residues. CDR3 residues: CASSSRTGNTEAFF. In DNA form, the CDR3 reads TGTGCCAGCAGCTCACGGACAGGGAACACTGAAGCTTTCTTT.

The CDR3 here is CASSFGAESYNEQFF. CDR3 sequence (DNA): TGTGCCAGCAGCTTTGGAGCGGAATCCTACAATGAGCAGTTCTTC. This rearrangement joins TRBV7-2 to TRBJ2-1; D is perhaps TRBD2 (5 bases). In germline, CDR1 is SGHTA, CDR2 FQGNSA. This CDR3 spans 15 amino acids. V lost 3 bases, J lost 1 base, and 10 bases lay in between.

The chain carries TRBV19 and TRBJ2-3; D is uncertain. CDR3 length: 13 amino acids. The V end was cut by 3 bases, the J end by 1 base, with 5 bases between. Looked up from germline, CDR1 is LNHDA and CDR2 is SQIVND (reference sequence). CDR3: CASSIWGTDTQYF. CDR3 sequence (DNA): TGTGCCAGTAGTATTTGGGGCACAGATACGCAGTATTTT.

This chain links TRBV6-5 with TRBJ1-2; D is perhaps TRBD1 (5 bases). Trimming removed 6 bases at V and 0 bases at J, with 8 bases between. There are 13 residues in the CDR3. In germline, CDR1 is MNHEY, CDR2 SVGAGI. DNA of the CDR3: TGTGCCAGCAGACCGACAGCTAACTATGGCTACACCTTC. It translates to CASRPTANYGYTF.

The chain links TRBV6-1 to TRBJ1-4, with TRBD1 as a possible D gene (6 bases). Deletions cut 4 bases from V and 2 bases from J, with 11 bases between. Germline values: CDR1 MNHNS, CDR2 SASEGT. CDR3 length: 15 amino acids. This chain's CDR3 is CASSVRQATNEKLFF. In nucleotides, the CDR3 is TGTGCCAGCAGTGTCCGACAGGCTACTAATGAAAAACTGTTTTTT.

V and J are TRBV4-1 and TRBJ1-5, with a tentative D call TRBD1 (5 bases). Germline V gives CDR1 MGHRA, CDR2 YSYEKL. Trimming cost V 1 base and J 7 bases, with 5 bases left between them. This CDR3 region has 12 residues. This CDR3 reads CASSQAGQPQHF. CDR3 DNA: TGCGCCAGCAGCCAAGCAGGGCAGCCCCAGCATTTT.

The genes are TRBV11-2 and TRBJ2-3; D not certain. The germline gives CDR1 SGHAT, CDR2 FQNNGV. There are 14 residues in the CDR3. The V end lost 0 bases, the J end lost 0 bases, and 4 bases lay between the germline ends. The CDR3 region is CASSLDVSTDTQYF. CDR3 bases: TGTGCCAGCAGCTTAGACGTGAGCACAGATACGCAGTATTTT.

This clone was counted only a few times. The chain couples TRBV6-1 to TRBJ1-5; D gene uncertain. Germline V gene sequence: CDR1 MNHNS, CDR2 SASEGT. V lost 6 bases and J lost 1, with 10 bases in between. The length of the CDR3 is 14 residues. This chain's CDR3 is CASRFIGSNQPQHF. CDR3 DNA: TGTGCCAGCAGGTTCATAGGAAGCAATCAGCCCCAGCATTTT.

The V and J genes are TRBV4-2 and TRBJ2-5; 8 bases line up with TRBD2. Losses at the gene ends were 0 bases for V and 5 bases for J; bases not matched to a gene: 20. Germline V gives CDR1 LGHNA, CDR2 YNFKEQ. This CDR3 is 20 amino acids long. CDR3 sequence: CASSQDPGLAGINRRETQYF. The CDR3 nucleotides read TGTGCCAGCAGCCAAGATCCGGGGCTAGCGGGCATTAATCGGAGGGAGACCCAGTACTTC.

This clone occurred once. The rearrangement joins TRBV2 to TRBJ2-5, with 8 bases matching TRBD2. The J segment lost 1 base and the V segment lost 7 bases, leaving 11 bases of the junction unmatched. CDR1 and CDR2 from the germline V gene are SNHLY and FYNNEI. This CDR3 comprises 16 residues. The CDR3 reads CASTAGSGGFQETQYF. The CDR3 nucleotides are TGTGCCAGCACCGCCGGAAGCGGGGGTTTCCAAGAGACCCAGTACTTC.

DNA for the CDR3: TGTGCCAGCAGCTTAGCGGAAGGGGAGCAGTACTTC. Translation gives CASSLAEGEQYF. This rearrangement joins TRBV7-6 to TRBJ2-7; D is unclear. This CDR3 has 12 amino acids. The germline CDR1 and CDR2 sequences are SGHVS and FNYEAQ. Trimming pared 0 bases from V and 7 bases from J, leaving 7 bases between.

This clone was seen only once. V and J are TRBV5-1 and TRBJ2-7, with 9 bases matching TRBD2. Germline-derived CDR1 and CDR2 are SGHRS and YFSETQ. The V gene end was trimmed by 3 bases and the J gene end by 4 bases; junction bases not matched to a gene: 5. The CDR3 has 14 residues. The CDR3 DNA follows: TGCGCCAGCAGCTCGAGTAGCGGGGGTTACGAGCAGTACTTC. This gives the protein CASSSSSGGYEQYF.

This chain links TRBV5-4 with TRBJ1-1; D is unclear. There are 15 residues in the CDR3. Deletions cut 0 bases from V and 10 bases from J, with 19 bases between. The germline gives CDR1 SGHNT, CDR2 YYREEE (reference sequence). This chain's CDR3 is CASSLGIGSGLTAFF. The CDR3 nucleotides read TGTGCCAGCAGCTTGGGGATTGGGTCGGGGTTGACAGCTTTCTTT.